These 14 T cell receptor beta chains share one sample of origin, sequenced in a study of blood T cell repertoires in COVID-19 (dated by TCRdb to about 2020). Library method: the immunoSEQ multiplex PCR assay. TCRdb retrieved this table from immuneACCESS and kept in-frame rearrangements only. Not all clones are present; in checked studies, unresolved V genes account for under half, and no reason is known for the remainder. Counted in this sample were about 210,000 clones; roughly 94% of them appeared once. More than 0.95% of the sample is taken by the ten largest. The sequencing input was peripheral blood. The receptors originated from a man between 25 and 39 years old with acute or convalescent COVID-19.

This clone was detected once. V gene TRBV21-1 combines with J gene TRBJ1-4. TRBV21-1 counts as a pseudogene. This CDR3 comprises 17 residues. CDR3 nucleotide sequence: TGTGCCAGCAGCAATTTGGGGGAGGAGCCAACTAATGAAAAACTGTTTTTT. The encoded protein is CASSNLGEEPTNEKLFF.

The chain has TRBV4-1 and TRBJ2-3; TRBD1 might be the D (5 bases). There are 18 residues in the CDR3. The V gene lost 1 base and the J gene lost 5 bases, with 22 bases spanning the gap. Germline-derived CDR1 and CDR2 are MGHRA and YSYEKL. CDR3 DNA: TGCGCCAGCAGCCAAGTAAGAATTTTGTCAGGGTACGGAGATACGCAGTATTTT. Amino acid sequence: CASSQVRILSGYGDTQYF.

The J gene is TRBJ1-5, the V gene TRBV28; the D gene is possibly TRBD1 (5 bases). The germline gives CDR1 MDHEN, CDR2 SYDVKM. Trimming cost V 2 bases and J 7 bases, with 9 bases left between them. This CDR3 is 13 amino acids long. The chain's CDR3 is CASSLQGPQPQHF. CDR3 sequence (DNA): TGTGCCAGCAGTTTACAGGGCCCCCAGCCCCAGCATTTT.

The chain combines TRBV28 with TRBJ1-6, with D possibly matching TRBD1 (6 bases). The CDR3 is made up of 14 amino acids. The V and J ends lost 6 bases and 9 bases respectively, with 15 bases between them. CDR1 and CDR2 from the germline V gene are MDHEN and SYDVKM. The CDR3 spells CASRDRRLGSPLHF. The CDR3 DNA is TGTGCCAGCAGAGACAGGCGTTTAGGTTCACCCCTCCACTTT.

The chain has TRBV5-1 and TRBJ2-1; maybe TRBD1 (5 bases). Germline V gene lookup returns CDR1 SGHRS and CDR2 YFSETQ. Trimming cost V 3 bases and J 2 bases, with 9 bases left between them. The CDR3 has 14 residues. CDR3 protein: CASSSGQPYNEQFF. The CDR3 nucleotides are TGCGCCAGCAGCTCCGGACAACCCTACAATGAGCAGTTCTTC.

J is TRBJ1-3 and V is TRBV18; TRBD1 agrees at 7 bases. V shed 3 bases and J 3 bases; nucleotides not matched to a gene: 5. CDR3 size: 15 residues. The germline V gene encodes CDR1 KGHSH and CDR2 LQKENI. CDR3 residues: CASSPPTGLGNTIYF. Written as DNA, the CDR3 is TGTGCCAGCTCACCCCCGACAGGGCTTGGAAACACCATATATTTT. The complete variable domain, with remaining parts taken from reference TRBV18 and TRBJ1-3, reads NAGVMQNPRHLVRRRGQEARLRCSPMKGHSHVYWYRQLPEEGLKFMVYLQKENIIDESGMPKERFSAEFPKEGPSILRIQQVVRGDSAAYFCASSPPTGLGNTIYFGEGSWLTVV.

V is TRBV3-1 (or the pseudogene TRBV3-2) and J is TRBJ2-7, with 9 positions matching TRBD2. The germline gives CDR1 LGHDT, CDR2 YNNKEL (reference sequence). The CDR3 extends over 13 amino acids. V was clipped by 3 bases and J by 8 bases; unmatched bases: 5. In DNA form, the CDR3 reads TGTGCCAGCAGCCAGTCCGGGACTAGCAAGCAGTACTTC. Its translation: CASSQSGTSKQYF.

The CDR3 here is CASSYGGNEKTQYF. The CDR3 DNA reads as TGTGCCAGCAGTTACGGAGGGAATGAAAAGACCCAGTACTTC. The rearrangement links TRBV6-5 to TRBJ2-5; TRBD2 is a possible D gene (6 bases). Per the germline V gene, CDR1 is MNHEY and CDR2 is SVGAGI. The CDR3 has 14 amino acids. Trimming left V 2 bases short and J 6 bases short, with 13 bases between.

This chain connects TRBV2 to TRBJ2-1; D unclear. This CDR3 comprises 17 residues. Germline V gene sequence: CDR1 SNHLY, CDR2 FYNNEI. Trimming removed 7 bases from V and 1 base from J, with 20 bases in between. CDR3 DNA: TGTGCCAGCATTTCCCTCTACGGTCATATGTCCTACAATGAGCAGTTCTTC. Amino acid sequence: CASISLYGHMSYNEQFF.

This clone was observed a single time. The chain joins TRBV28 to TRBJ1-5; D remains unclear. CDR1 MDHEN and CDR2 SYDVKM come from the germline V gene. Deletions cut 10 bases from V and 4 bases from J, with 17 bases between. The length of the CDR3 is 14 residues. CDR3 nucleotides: TGTGCCATCACGCCCGGGTTGTCGAATCAGCCCCAGCATTTT. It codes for CAITPGLSNQPQHF. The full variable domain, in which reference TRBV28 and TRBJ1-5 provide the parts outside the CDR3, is DVKVTQSSRYLVKRTGEKVFLECVQDMDHENMFWYRQDPGLGLRLIYFSYDVKMKEKGDIPEGYSVSREKKERFSLILESASTNQTSMYLCAITPGLSNQPQHFGDGTRLSIL.

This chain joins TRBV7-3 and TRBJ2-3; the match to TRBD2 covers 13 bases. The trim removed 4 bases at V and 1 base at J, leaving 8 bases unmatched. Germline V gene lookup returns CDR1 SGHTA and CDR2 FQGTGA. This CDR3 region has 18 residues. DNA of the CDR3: TGTGCCAGCAGCTCCGGACTAGCGGGAGTCTGGGGCACAGATACGCAGTATTTT. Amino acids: CASSSGLAGVWGTDTQYF. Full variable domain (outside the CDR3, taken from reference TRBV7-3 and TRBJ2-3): GAGVSQTPSNKVTEKGKYVELRCDPISGHTALYWYRQSLGQGPEFLIYFQGTGAADDSGLPNDRFFAVRPEGSVSTLKIQRTERGDSAVYLCASSSGLAGVWGTDTQYFGPGTRLTVL.

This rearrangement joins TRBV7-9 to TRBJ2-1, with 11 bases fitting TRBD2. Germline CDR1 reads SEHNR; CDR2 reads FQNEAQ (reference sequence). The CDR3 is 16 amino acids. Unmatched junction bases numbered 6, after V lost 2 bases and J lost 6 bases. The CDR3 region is CASSLTTSGMVNEQFF. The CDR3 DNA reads TGTGCCAGCAGCTTAACGACTAGCGGGATGGTCAATGAGCAGTTCTTC.

CDR3 nucleotides: TGCGCCAGCAGCCAAGGCGAGGGTCGGCCCTACAATGAGCAGTTCTTC. Translating it yields CASSQGEGRPYNEQFF. The chain recombines TRBV4-1 with TRBJ2-1, with D possibly being TRBD2 (5 bases). The CDR3 runs 16 residues. In germline, CDR1 is MGHRA, CDR2 YSYEKL. The V end lost 1 base, the J end lost 2 bases, and 12 bases lay between the germline ends.

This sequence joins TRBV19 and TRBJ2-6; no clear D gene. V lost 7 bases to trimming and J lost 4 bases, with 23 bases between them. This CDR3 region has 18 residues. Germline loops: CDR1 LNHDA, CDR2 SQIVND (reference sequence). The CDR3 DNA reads TGTGCCAGTACCACCAGATTGGTTGCCGTTGCCGGGGCCAACGTCCTGACTTTC. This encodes CASTTRLVAVAGANVLTF.